Listed here are 32 T cell receptor beta chains from one sample, sequenced in a study of cytomegalovirus exposure and HLA in healthy donors. Primers for the PCR totalled 60 Vbeta and 13 Jbeta. Sequencing was performed with immunoSEQ multiplex PCR; in TCRdb, only in-frame clones are kept and a portion is missing. The sample has over 150,000 clones, 75% to 90% seen once. The specimen was PBMCs. Every receptor here comes from a woman aged 18-29 years in good health and CMV-seronegative.

The chain carries TRBV12-5 and TRBJ2-1; 7 bases are shared with TRBD1. This CDR3 is 15 amino acids long. CDR1 is LGHNT and CDR2 is FRNRAP in the germline V gene. V trimming: 1 base; J trimming: 1 base; junction bases outside the gene matches: 1. Here the CDR3 DNA reads TGTGCTAGTGGTTTGGGACAGGGATCCTACAATGAGCAGTTCTTC. Encoded protein: CASGLGQGSYNEQFF. The full variable domain, its missing parts supplied by reference TRBV12-5 and TRBJ2-1, is DARVTQTPRHKVTEMGQEVTMRCQPILGHNTVFWYRQTMMQGLELLAYFRNRAPLDDSGMPKDRFSAEMPDATLATLKIQPSEPRDSAVYFCASGLGQGSYNEQFFGPGTRLTVL.

This sequence joins TRBV5-1 and TRBJ2-4; D ambiguous. The CDR3 covers 16 residues. Germline V gene data show CDR1 as SGHRS and CDR2 as YFSETQ. Trimming shortened V by 0 bases and J by 3 bases, and 13 bases separated the two germline ends. The CDR3 nucleotides are TGCGCCAGCAGCTTGGGGTTGGCCGGAGTCAAAAACATTCAGTACTTC. Protein product: CASSLGLAGVKNIQYF.

In regard to this clone: Other DNA variants within this sample encode the same CDR3. The chain couples TRBV28 to TRBJ1-5, with D uncertain. The CDR3 extends over 15 amino acids. The germline gives CDR1 MDHEN, CDR2 SYDVKM. The V and J ends lost 9 bases and 3 bases respectively, with 18 bases between them. The CDR3 reads CASRRFGGNNQPQHF. The CDR3 DNA follows: TGTGCCAGTAGACGTTTTGGCGGAAACAATCAGCCCCAGCATTTT. Based on the CDR3 plus reference TRBV28 and TRBJ1-5, the full variable domain is DVKVTQSSRYLVKRTGEKVFLECVQDMDHENMFWYRQDPGLGLRLIYFSYDVKMKEKGDIPEGYSVSREKKERFSLILESASTNQTSMYLCASRRFGGNNQPQHFGDGTRLSIL.

Here the CDR3 reads CASSSEAGGPNEQFF. As DNA, the CDR3 is TGTGCCAGCAGCTCGGAGGCGGGAGGCCCCAATGAGCAGTTCTTC. The chain is built from TRBV9 and TRBJ2-1, with TRBD2 identical over 8 bases. There are 15 residues in the CDR3. J gave up 6 bases and V 4 bases, and 9 bases lay outside the gene matches. Germline lookup yields CDR1 SGDLS and CDR2 YYNGEE.

This clone was seen only a few times. CDR3 nucleotides: TGTGCCAGTAGTCCACAGGGGACCCCGTACAATGAGCAGTTCTTC. Protein: CASSPQGTPYNEQFF. The genes are TRBV19 and TRBJ2-1, with 7 bases identical to TRBD1. CDR1 and CDR2 (germline): LNHDA, SQIVND (reference sequence). Trimming at V came to 5 bases and at J to 4 bases, leaving 8 bases not matched to a gene. This CDR3 has 15 amino acids. Filled out from reference TRBV19 and TRBJ2-1, the complete variable domain reads DGGITQSPKYLFRKEGQNVTLSCEQNLNHDAMYWYRQDPGQGLRLIYYSQIVNDFQKGDIAEGYSVSREKKESFPLTVTSAQKNPTAFYLCASSPQGTPYNEQFFGPGTRLTVL.

This chain links TRBV28 with TRBJ2-5, with a weak D call TRBD1 (5 bases). The germline V gene has CDR1 MDHEN and CDR2 SYDVKM. This CDR3 is 13 amino acids long. V lost 5 bases, J lost 1 base, and 8 bases lay in between. CDR3 sequence reads: CASSRQLQETQYF. In nucleotides, the CDR3 is TGTGCCAGCAGTCGACAGCTCCAAGAGACCCAGTACTTC.

V is TRBV6-5 and J is TRBJ1-1, with 8 bases identical to TRBD1. Germline lookup yields CDR1 MNHEY and CDR2 SVGAGI. V dropped 4 bases and J dropped 5; count of bases not matched to a gene: 6. The CDR3 consists of 14 residues. The CDR3 bases are TGTGCCAGCAGTTTGACAGGGGAGGGAACTGAAGCTTTCTTT. Encoded protein: CASSLTGEGTEAFF.

This clone was seen a single time. This chain connects TRBV5-1 to TRBJ1-4; possibly TRBD1 for D (6 bases). Germline CDR1 and CDR2: SGHRS and YFSETQ. The CDR3 is 15 residues long. V shed 5 bases and J shed 1 base, with 12 bases lying between them. The CDR3 sequence is CASSSGAVTNEKLFF. CDR3 bases: TGCGCCAGCAGTTCAGGGGCTGTAACTAATGAAAAACTGTTTTTT.

The chain combines TRBV10-1 with TRBJ1-5, with unresolved D. V dropped 2 bases and J dropped 9 bases, with 8 bases sitting between them. The CDR3 has 12 residues. Per germline, CDR1 WNHNN and CDR2 SYGVQD (reference sequence). The CDR3 DNA sequence: TGCGCCAGCAGTGAGACACGGGGGCCCCAGCATTTT. Residues: CASSETRGPQHF.

Here the CDR3 DNA reads TGCGCCAGCAGTGCGGATAGGGGTTCACCCCTCCACTTT. Protein: CASSADRGSPLHF. The J gene is TRBJ1-6, the V gene TRBV10-1; possible D gene TRBD1, 5 bases. Trimming took 4 bases from V and 9 from J, leaving 10 bases between them. This CDR3 has 13 residues. Germline V gene sequence: CDR1 WNHNN, CDR2 SYGVQD (reference sequence).

This chain joins TRBV7-3 and TRBJ2-5; D is undetermined. V was clipped by 2 bases and J by 2 bases, with 9 bases between them. The CDR3 is 14 amino acids. CDR1 SGHTA and CDR2 FQGTGA come from the germline V gene. The chain's CDR3 is CASSLRPTQETQYF. CDR3 DNA: TGTGCCAGCAGCTTACGACCGACTCAAGAGACCCAGTACTTC.

This clone has a handful of counts. The V gene is TRBV5-8, the J gene TRBJ1-5; D remains ambiguous. Germline-derived CDR1 and CDR2 are SGHTS and YDEGEE. This CDR3 has 12 residues. Trimming pared 4 bases from V and 5 bases from J, leaving 7 bases between. CDR3 region: CASSLVHQPQHF. CDR3 bases: TGTGCCAGCAGCCTAGTCCATCAGCCCCAGCATTTT. Full variable domain (outside the CDR3, taken from reference TRBV5-8 and TRBJ1-5): EAGVTQSPTHLIKTRGQQATLRCSPISGHTSVYWYQQALGLGLQFLLWYDEGEERNRGNFPPRFSGRQFPNYSSELNVNALELEDSALYLCASSLVHQPQHFGDGTRLSIL.

The table lists this clone with a count of one. This rearrangement joins TRBV18 to TRBJ2-3; D is uncertain. V dropped 0 bases and J dropped 0 bases, with 4 bases sitting between them. CDR3 size: 14 residues. Germline CDR1 and CDR2: KGHSH and LQKENI. CDR3 protein: CASSPPGSTDTQYF. For the CDR3, the DNA is TGTGCCAGCTCACCACCCGGGAGCACAGATACGCAGTATTTT.

On this clone itself: A junction end diverges from the germline sequence, so it may reflect a read error. V and J are TRBV7-9 and TRBJ1-4; TRBD1 matches at 7 bases. The CDR3 contains 17 residues. Germline V gene sequence: CDR1 SEHNR, CDR2 FQNEAQ (reference sequence). This chain's CDR3 is CSSSLNSATGINEKLFF. The CDR3 DNA reads TGTTCCAGCAGCTTGAACTCGGCGACAGGGATAAATGAAAAACTGTTTTTT.

This clone is labeled medium-sized. CDR3: CATSYDLERTTEAFF. The CDR3 region has the DNA TGTGCCACCTCGTACGATCTCGAGCGGACCACTGAAGCTTTCTTT. The chain carries TRBV2 and TRBJ1-1; D unclear. Germline V gene sequence: CDR1 SNHLY, CDR2 FYNNEI. Trimming cost V 10 bases and J 4 bases, with 22 bases left between them. This CDR3 has 15 amino acids. The full variable domain, with the rest looked up from reference TRBV2 and TRBJ1-1, is EPEVTQTPSHQVTQMGQEVILRCVPISNHLYFYWYRQILGQKVEFLVSFYNNEISEKSEIFDDQFSVERPDGSNFTLKIRSTKLEDSAMYFCATSYDLERTTEAFFGQGTRLTVV.

This clone appeared once. CDR3 coding DNA: TGTGCCAGCAGCTTATTTCTAAGCAACCAAGAGACCCAGTACTTC. It is translated as CASSLFLSNQETQYF. V gene TRBV7-7 combines with J gene TRBJ2-5; no clear D. This CDR3 spans 15 amino acids. Germline CDR1 SSHAT, CDR2 FNYEAQ (reference sequence). V gave up 2 bases and J gave up 0 bases, with 10 bases separating them.

The V and J genes are TRBV18 and TRBJ1-4; 9 bases are a match to TRBD1. The germline V gene encodes CDR1 KGHSH and CDR2 LQKENI. The CDR3 consists of 15 residues. V lost 5 bases, J lost 8 bases, and 9 bases stayed unmatched. This CDR3 is CASSTATGGEEKLFF. In DNA, the CDR3 is TGTGCCAGCTCAACTGCGACAGGGGGAGAGGAAAAACTGTTTTTT.

The V gene is TRBV7-6, the J gene TRBJ2-7; 13 nucleotides line up with TRBD2. The V gene's germline CDR1 is SGHVS and CDR2 FNYEAQ. The length of the CDR3 is 16 residues. The CDR3 loop is CAESGRGLAGTYEQYF. DNA of the CDR3: TGTGCAGAAAGCGGGAGGGGACTAGCGGGGACCTACGAGCAGTACTTC.

CDR3 region: CASSFFTGTGGWSSNQPQHF. CDR3 in DNA: TGTGCCAGCAGTTTTTTCACCGGGACAGGGGGCTGGAGTAGCAATCAGCCCCAGCATTTT. The chain combines TRBV28 with TRBJ1-5; 12 bases map to TRBD1. The germline V gene has CDR1 MDHEN and CDR2 SYDVKM. The CDR3 is 20 residues long. V shed 3 bases and J 0 bases; nucleotides not matched to a gene: 12.

The V call is TRBV6-6, the J call TRBJ1-2, with 7 bases fitting TRBD1. Germline CDR1 is MNHNY and CDR2 is SVGAGI (reference sequence). Trimming removed 6 bases from V and 6 bases from J; junction bases left unmatched: 4. The CDR3 contains 12 residues. As DNA, the CDR3 is TGTGCCAGCAGGCAGGGACAGAATGGCTACACCTTC. It is translated as CASRQGQNGYTF.

This chain connects TRBV28 to TRBJ1-6; D uncertain. The CDR3 loop spans 17 amino acids. V was cut by 4 bases and J by 0 bases, with 13 bases left in between. Germline V gene sequence: CDR1 MDHEN, CDR2 SYDVKM. CDR3 coding DNA: TGTGCCAGCAGTTCCCCCGCGATCGGCTCCTATAATTCACCCCTCCACTTT. Encoded protein: CASSSPAIGSYNSPLHF. The whole variable domain, filled in from reference TRBV28 and TRBJ1-6, reads DVKVTQSSRYLVKRTGEKVFLECVQDMDHENMFWYRQDPGLGLRLIYFSYDVKMKEKGDIPEGYSVSREKKERFSLILESASTNQTSMYLCASSSPAIGSYNSPLHFGNGTRLTVT.

This chain connects TRBV6-1 to TRBJ2-3; 13 bases fit TRBD2. The CDR3 is 15 residues long. Germline V CDR1 and CDR2: MNHNS, SASEGT. With V trimmed by 6 bases and J by 7 bases, 7 bases remained unmatched. CDR3 protein: CASRAGTSGAHTQYF. CDR3 sequence (DNA): TGTGCCAGCAGGGCTGGGACTAGCGGGGCCCATACGCAGTATTTT.

This clone was counted only a few times. V gene TRBV4-1 combines with J gene TRBJ2-3; a possible D gene is TRBD1 (5 bases). Germline lookup yields CDR1 MGHRA and CDR2 YSYEKL. Trimming cost V 3 bases and J 0 bases, with 10 bases left between them. CDR3 length equals 15 residues. The CDR3 DNA reads as TGCGCCAGCAGCCAGCAGGGCTTTAGCACAGATACGCAGTATTTT. Amino acids: CASSQQGFSTDTQYF.

This clone has just one count. This chain uses TRBV27 with TRBJ2-2; D is possibly TRBD1 (6 bases). In germline, CDR1 is MNHEY, CDR2 SMNVEV (reference sequence). The CDR3 extends over 17 amino acids. V shed 1 base and J shed 0 bases, with 12 bases lying between them. The CDR3 DNA follows: TGTGCCAGCAGTTTATTCAGGGGTACCGCGAACACCGGGGAGCTGTTTTTT. This gives the protein CASSLFRGTANTGELFF.

The chain has TRBV7-9 and TRBJ2-7; maybe TRBD1 (6 bases). The CDR3 contains 15 residues. V gave up 5 bases and J gave up 1 base, with 15 bases separating them. Germline-derived CDR1 and CDR2 are SEHNR and FQNEAQ (reference sequence). Here the CDR3 DNA reads TGTGCCAGCAGCGGCCCGTCAGGGGATTCCTACGAGCAGTACTTC. The encoded protein is CASSGPSGDSYEQYF.

CDR3 coding DNA: TGTGCCAGCAGTGATACGGGAGTCTCCTACGAGCAGTACTTC. Residues: CASSDTGVSYEQYF. The rearrangement uses TRBV25-1 and TRBJ2-7, with a tentative D call TRBD2 (6 bases). The CDR3 consists of 14 residues. Germline CDR1 reads MGHDK; CDR2 reads SYGVNS. Trimming removed 3 bases from V and 0 bases from J, with 9 bases in between.

The V call is TRBV9, the J call TRBJ2-7; 7 bases are a match to TRBD1. CDR3 size: 17 residues. With V trimmed by 1 base and J by 3 bases, 13 bases remained unmatched. The germline V gene encodes CDR1 SGDLS and CDR2 YYNGEE. For the CDR3, the DNA is TGTGCCAGCAGCGTATACATCCGGGACAGAGAAGACTACGAGCAGTACTTC. It codes for CASSVYIRDREDYEQYF.

This chain links TRBV28 with TRBJ2-3, with a tentative D call TRBD1 (6 bases). The CDR3 totals 16 residues. Germline V gene lookup returns CDR1 MDHEN and CDR2 SYDVKM. V dropped 8 bases and J dropped 2 bases, with 20 bases sitting between them. In DNA form, the CDR3 reads TGTGCCAGCCAGTCGATACAGGGCCTTGTCACAGATACGCAGTATTTT. Protein sequence: CASQSIQGLVTDTQYF.

The chain has TRBV2 and TRBJ1-1, with no clear D. Per the germline V gene, CDR1 is SNHLY and CDR2 is FYNNEI. The CDR3 runs 15 residues. Trimming stripped 7 bases from V and 1 base from J, with 16 bases between. The CDR3 coding sequence is TGTGCCAGCATGTATCAAATCGCGGGGAACACTGAAGCTTTCTTT. This codes for CASMYQIAGNTEAFF. Together with reference TRBV2 and TRBJ1-1, the CDR3 gives the full variable domain: EPEVTQTPSHQVTQMGQEVILRCVPISNHLYFYWYRQILGQKVEFLVSFYNNEISEKSEIFDDQFSVERPDGSNFTLKIRSTKLEDSAMYFCASMYQIAGNTEAFFGQGTRLTVV.

The chain employs TRBV11-2 and TRBJ1-2, with D unclear. CDR1 and CDR2 (germline): SGHAT, FQNNGV. Deletions cut 2 bases from V and 3 bases from J, with 4 bases between. This CDR3 has 12 amino acids. The CDR3 is CASSLQYYGYTF. The CDR3 bases are TGTGCCAGCAGCTTACAGTACTATGGCTACACCTTC.

The V gene is TRBV5-1, the J gene TRBJ1-2; TRBD1 is a possible D gene (5 bases). Trimming removed 0 bases from V and 3 bases from J, with 12 bases in between. Germline V gives CDR1 SGHRS, CDR2 YFSETQ. The length of the CDR3 is 15 residues. The DNA of the CDR3 is TGCGCCAGCAGCTTGGTGCGGGGGAAAGACTATGGCTACACCTTC. Its protein is CASSLVRGKDYGYTF.

The chain joins TRBV28 to TRBJ2-6, with D perhaps TRBD1 (6 bases). The CDR3 length is 16 residues. Germline loops: CDR1 MDHEN, CDR2 SYDVKM. V was pared by 6 bases and J by 7 bases, with 19 bases between. The DNA of the CDR3 is TGTGCCAGCAGCCGCCGAGGATACAGGGTAGCCAACGTCCTGACTTTC. Its translation is CASSRRGYRVANVLTF. The full variable domain, in which reference TRBV28 and TRBJ2-6 provide the parts outside the CDR3, is DVKVTQSSRYLVKRTGEKVFLECVQDMDHENMFWYRQDPGLGLRLIYFSYDVKMKEKGDIPEGYSVSREKKERFSLILESASTNQTSMYLCASSRRGYRVANVLTFGAGSRLTVL.